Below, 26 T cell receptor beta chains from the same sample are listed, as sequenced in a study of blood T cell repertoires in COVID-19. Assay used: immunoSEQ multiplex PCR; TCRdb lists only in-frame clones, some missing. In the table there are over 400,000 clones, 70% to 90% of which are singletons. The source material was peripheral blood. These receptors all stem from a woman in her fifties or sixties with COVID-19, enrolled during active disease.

The CDR3 DNA follows: TGTGCCAGCAGCTTATCGCGGACAAGGCCCCCCTTGGGCACTGAAGCTTTCTTT. It encodes CASSLSRTRPPLGTEAFF. This rearrangement joins TRBV7-9 to TRBJ1-1, with D perhaps matching TRBD1 (5 bases). Germline V gene data show CDR1 as SEHNR and CDR2 as FQNEAQ (reference sequence). The CDR3 runs to 18 residues. Trimming pared 2 bases from V and 4 bases from J, leaving 23 bases between.

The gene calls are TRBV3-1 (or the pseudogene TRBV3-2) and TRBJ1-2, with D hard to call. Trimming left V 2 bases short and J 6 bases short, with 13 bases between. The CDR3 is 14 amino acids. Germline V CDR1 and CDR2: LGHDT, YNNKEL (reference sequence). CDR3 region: CASSQPSARHGYTF. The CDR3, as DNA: TGTGCCAGCAGCCAACCTTCGGCGAGGCATGGCTACACCTTC.

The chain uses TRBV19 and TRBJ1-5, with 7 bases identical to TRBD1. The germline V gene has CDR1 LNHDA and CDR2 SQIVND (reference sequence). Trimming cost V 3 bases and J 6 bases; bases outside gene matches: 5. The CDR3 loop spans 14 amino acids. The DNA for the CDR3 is TGTGCCAGTAGTATGAGGGGGCCGATTCAGCCCCAGCATTTT. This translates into CASSMRGPIQPQHF.

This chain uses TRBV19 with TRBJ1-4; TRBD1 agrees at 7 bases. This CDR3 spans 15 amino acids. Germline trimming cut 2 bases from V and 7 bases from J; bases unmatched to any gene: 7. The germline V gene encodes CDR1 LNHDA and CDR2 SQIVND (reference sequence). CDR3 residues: CASSIRQGESEKLFF. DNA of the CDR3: TGTGCCAGTAGTATAAGGCAGGGGGAGAGTGAAAAACTGTTTTTT.

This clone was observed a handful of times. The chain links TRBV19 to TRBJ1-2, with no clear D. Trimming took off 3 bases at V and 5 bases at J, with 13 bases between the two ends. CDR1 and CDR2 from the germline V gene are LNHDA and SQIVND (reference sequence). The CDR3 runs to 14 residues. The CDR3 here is CASSMSPGTYGYTF. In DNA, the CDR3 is TGTGCCAGTAGTATGTCCCCAGGAACGTATGGCTACACCTTC.

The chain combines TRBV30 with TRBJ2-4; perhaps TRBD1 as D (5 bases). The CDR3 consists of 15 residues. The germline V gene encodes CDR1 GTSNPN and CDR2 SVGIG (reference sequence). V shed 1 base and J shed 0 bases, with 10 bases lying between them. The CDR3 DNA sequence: TGTGCCTGGAGTGGGATCACAGGAGCCAAAAACATTCAGTACTTC. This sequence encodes CAWSGITGAKNIQYF.

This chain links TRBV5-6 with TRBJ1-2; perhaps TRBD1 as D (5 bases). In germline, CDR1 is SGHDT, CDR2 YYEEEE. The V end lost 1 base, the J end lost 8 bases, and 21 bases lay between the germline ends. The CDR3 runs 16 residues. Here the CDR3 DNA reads TGTGCCAGCAGCTTGTTCAACTTGGAAGGGGAGGGCGGCTACACCTTC. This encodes CASSLFNLEGEGGYTF.

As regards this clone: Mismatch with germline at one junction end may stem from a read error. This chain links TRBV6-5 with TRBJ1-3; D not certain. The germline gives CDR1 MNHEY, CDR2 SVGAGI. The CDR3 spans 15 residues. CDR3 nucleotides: TGTGCCAGCAGTTACTCGAGTAGTCAGAGGGCCGTGTTAAATTTT. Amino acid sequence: CASSYSSSQRAVLNF.

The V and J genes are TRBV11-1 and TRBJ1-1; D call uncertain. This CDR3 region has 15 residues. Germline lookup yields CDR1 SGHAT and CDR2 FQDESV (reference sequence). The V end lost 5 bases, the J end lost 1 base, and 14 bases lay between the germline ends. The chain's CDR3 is CASSDLYTSNTEAFF. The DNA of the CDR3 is TGTGCCAGCAGCGATTTGTACACGTCGAACACTGAAGCTTTCTTT.

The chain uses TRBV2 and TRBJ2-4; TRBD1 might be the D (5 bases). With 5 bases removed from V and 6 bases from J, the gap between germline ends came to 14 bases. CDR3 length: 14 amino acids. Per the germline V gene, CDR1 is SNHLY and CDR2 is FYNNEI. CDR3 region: CASSKPPRGNIQYF. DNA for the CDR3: TGTGCCAGCAGTAAGCCGCCTAGGGGAAACATTCAGTACTTC.

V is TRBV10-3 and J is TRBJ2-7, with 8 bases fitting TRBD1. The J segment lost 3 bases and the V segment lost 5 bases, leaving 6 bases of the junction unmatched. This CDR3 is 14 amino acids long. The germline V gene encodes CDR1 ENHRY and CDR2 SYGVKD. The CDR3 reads CAISPSGQDYEQYF. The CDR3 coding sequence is TGTGCCATCAGTCCCTCGGGACAGGACTACGAGCAGTACTTC.

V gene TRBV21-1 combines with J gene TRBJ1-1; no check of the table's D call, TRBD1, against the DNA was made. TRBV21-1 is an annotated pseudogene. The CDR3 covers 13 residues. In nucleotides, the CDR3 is TGTGCCAGCAGCAAAGTAGATGCAGGGGAAGCTTTCTTT. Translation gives CASSKVDAGEAFF.

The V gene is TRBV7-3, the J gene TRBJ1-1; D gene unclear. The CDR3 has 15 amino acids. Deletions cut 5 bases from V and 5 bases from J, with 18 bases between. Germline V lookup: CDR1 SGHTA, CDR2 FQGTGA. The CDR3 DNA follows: TGTGCCAGCAGCCCCGAGAGGGATCTAGGGACTGAAGCTTTCTTT. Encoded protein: CASSPERDLGTEAFF.

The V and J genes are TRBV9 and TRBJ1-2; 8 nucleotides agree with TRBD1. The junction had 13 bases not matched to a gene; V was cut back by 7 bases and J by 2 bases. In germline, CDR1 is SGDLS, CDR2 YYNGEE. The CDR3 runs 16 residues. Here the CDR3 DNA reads TGTGCCAGCTCCCCCGAGGGGCAGGGGGCGAACTATGGCTACACCTTC. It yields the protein CASSPEGQGANYGYTF.

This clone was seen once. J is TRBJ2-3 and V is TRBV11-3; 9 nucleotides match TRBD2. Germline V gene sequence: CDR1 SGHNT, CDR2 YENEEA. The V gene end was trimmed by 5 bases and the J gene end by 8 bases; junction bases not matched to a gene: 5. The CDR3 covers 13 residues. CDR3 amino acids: CASSPIAGATQYF. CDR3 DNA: TGTGCCAGCAGCCCCATAGCGGGGGCTACGCAGTATTTT.

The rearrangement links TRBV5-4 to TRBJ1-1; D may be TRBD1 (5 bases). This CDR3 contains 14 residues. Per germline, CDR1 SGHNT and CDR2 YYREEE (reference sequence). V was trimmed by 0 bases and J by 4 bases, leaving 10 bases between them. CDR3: CASSLETALTEAFF. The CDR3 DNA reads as TGTGCCAGCAGCTTGGAGACAGCGCTCACTGAAGCTTTCTTT. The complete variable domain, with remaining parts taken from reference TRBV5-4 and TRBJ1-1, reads ETGVTQSPTHLIKTRGQQVTLRCSSQSGHNTVSWYQQALGQGPQFIFQYYREEENGRGNFPPRFSGLQFPNYSSELNVNALELDDSALYLCASSLETALTEAFFGQGTRLTVV.

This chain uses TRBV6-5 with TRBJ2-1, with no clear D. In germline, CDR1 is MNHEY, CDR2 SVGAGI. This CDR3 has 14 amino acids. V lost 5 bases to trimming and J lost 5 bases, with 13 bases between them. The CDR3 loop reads CASSRYPFDNEQFF. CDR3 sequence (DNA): TGTGCCAGCAGTCGGTACCCTTTTGACAATGAGCAGTTCTTC.

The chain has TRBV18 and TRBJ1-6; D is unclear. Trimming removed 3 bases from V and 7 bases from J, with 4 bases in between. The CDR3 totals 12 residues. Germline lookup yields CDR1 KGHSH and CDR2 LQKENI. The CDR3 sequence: CASSPVNSPLHF. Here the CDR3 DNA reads TGTGCCAGCTCACCTGTAAATTCACCCCTCCACTTT.

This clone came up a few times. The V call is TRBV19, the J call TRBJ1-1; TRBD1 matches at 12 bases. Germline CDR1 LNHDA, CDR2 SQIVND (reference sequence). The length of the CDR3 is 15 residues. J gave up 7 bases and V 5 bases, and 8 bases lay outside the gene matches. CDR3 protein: CASSARDRGLDEAFF. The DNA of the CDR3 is TGTGCCAGTAGTGCTCGGGACAGGGGGCTGGATGAAGCTTTCTTT. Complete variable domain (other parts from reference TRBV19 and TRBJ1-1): DGGITQSPKYLFRKEGQNVTLSCEQNLNHDAMYWYRQDPGQGLRLIYYSQIVNDFQKGDIAEGYSVSREKKESFPLTVTSAQKNPTAFYLCASSARDRGLDEAFFGQGTRLTVV.

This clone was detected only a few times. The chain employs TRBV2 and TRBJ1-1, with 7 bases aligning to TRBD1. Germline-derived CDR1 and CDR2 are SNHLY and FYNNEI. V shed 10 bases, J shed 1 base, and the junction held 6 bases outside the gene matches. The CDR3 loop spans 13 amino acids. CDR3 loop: CAIPGQRNTEAFF. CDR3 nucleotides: TGTGCCATCCCGGGACAGAGGAACACTGAAGCTTTCTTT.

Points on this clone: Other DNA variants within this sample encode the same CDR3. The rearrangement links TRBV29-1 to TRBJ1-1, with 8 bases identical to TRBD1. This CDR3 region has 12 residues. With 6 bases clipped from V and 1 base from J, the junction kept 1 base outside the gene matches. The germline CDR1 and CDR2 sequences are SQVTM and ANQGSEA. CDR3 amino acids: CSVDRGNTEAFF. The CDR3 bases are TGCAGCGTCGACAGGGGGAACACTGAAGCTTTCTTT.

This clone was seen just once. The CDR3 sequence: CASSLAWTVNTEAFF. The CDR3 DNA is TGTGCCAGCAGCTTAGCGTGGACAGTGAACACTGAAGCTTTCTTT. The V and J genes are TRBV7-2 and TRBJ1-1; D is perhaps TRBD1 (6 bases). V was shortened by 0 bases and J by 0 bases, with 8 bases between the two germline ends. Per germline, CDR1 SGHTA and CDR2 FQGNSA. This CDR3 has 15 residues.

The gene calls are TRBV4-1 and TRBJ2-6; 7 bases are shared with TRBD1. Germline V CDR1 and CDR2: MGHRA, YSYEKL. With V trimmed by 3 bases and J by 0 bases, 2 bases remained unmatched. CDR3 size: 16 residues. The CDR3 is CASSHRTGSGANVLTF. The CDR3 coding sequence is TGCGCCAGCAGCCATCGGACAGGCTCTGGGGCCAACGTCCTGACTTTC.

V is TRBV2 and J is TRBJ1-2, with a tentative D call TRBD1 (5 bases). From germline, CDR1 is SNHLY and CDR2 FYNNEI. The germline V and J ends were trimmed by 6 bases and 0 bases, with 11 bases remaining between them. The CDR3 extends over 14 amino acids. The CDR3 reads CASRETDSNYGYTF. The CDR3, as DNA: TGTGCCAGCAGGGAGACAGATTCTAACTATGGCTACACCTTC.

The CDR3 DNA reads TGTGCCAGCAGCCGACTATCCTACGAGCAGTACTTC. Residues: CASSRLSYEQYF. This rearrangement joins TRBV3-1 (or the pseudogene TRBV3-2) to TRBJ2-7; D perhaps matches TRBD2 (5 bases). V was trimmed by 4 bases and J by 1 base, leaving 5 bases between them. The CDR3 covers 12 residues. The V gene's germline CDR1 is LGHDT and CDR2 YNNKEL (reference sequence).

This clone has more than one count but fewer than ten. This CDR3 reads CASSPLNQPQHF. The CDR3 DNA sequence: TGTGCCAGCAGTCCACTGAATCAGCCCCAGCATTTT. The chain combines TRBV27 with TRBJ1-5; D is unclear. Germline V gene data show CDR1 as MNHEY and CDR2 as SMNVEV (reference sequence). Trimming took off 5 bases at V and 4 bases at J, with 6 bases between the two ends. The CDR3 is 12 amino acids.